A selection of T cell receptor beta chains follows, all from one sample in a study of blood T cell repertoires in COVID-19. The data were produced by immunoSEQ multiplex PCR, yet TCRdb's version contains in-frame clones alone and is incomplete. The sample yields 200,000 to 250,000 clones, around 91% seen once. Source material: peripheral blood. The receptor set was obtained from a woman aged 40 to 50 with acute or convalescent COVID-19. The CDR3 runs from the conserved cysteine through the conserved F or W. The D gene is left open where the match is weak. Not all rows give a size; the values are once, few, many and, for expanded clones, a class.

v_call	d_call	j_call	clone_size	cdr3_aa	cdr3_nt
TRBV6-6	TRBD1	TRBJ1-5	NA	CASSMKQGQPQHF	TGTGCCAGCAGCATGAAACAGGGGCAGCCCCAGCATTTT
TRBV12-3/TRBV12-4	NA	TRBJ2-5	NA	CASARNQETQYF	TGTGCCAGCGCGAGGAACCAAGAGACCCAGTACTTC
TRBV5-6	TRBD1	TRBJ1-2	NA	CASSPGGSGYGYTF	TGTGCCAGCAGCCCAGGGGGATCCGGCTATGGCTACACCTTC
TRBV5-4	NA	TRBJ1-1	NA	CASSLIRLGVMNTEAFF	TGTGCCAGCAGCTTGATCAGATTAGGGGTTATGAACACTGAAGCTTTCTTT
TRBV19	TRBD1	TRBJ2-3	NA	CASRRQGAKGTQYF	TGTGCCAGTAGGCGACAGGGGGCAAAGGGGACGCAGTATTTT
TRBV25-1	NA	TRBJ1-1	NA	CASSEGQRQAFF	TGTGCCAGCAGTGAAGGACAGAGGCAAGCTTTCTTT
TRBV12-3/TRBV12-4	NA	TRBJ1-2	NA	CASSFGLDGYTF	TGTGCCAGCAGTTTCGGGTTAGATGGCTACACCTTC
TRBV6-5	NA	TRBJ2-5	NA	CASSRSYRVGETQYF	TGTGCCAGCAGCCGATCTTACAGGGTTGGAGAGACCCAGTACTTC
TRBV6-1	NA	TRBJ1-5	NA	CASSEGTMNQPQHF	TGTGCCAGCAGTGAGGGGACAATGAATCAGCCCCAGCATTTT
TRBV27	TRBD1	TRBJ1-2	NA	CASSPGQGVNYGYTF	TGTGCCAGCAGTCCGGGACAGGGGGTGAACTATGGCTACACCTTC
TRBV7-2	TRBD2	TRBJ2-1	NA	CASSLGVLAGGYNEQFF	TGTGCCAGCAGCTTAGGTGTCCTAGCGGGGGGATACAATGAGCAGTTCTTC
TRBV10-1	NA	TRBJ1-3	few	CASSDYSGKGNTIYF	TGCGCCAGCAGTGATTATTCGGGGAAAGGAAACACCATATATTTT
TRBV20-1	NA	TRBJ1-1	NA	CSARPYTEAFF	TGCAGTGCTAGACCCTACACTGAAGCTTTCTTT
TRBV28	TRBD1	TRBJ2-1	NA	CASSPPGQGRYNEQFF	TGTGCCAGCAGTCCGCCGGGACAGGGACGATACAATGAGCAGTTCTTC
TRBV15	NA	TRBJ1-4	NA	CATSRDQTGGEKLFF	TGTGCCACCAGCAGAGATCAGACCGGGGGTGAAAAACTGTTTTTT
TRBV10-2	TRBD1	TRBJ1-2	few	CASREGQGVGGYTF	TGCGCCAGCAGAGAAGGACAGGGGGTTGGTGGCTACACCTTC
TRBV7-6	TRBD2	TRBJ2-5	NA	CASSLARSGGALQETQYF	TGTGCCAGCAGCTTAGCGCGGAGCGGGGGGGCGCTCCAAGAGACCCAGTACTTC